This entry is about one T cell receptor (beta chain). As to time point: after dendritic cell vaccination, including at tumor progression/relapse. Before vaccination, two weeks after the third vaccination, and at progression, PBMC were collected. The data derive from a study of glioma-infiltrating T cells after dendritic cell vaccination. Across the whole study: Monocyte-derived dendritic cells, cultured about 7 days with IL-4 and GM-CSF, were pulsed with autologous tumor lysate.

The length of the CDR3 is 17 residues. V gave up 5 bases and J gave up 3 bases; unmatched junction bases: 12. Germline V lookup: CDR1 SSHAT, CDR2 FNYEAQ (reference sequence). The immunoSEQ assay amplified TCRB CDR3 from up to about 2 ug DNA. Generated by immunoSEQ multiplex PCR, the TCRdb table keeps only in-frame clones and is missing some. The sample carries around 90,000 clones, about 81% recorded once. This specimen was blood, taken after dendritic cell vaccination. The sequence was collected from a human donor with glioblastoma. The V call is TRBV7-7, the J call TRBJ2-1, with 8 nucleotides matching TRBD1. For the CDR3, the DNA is TGTGCCAGCAGCCCTACCGCAGGGGGCTTCGACTACAATGAGCAGTTCTTC. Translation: CASSPTAGGFDYNEQFF.